The 7 T cell receptor beta chains reported below all come from one sample, sequenced in a study of shared clonotypes between healthy human individuals. The method was immunoSEQ multiplex PCR; TCRdb's version includes in-frame clones alone and lacks a portion of them. The sample records 2 million to 2.5 million clones, approximately 94% being singletons. Input material: naive CD4+ T cells sorted from blood. Subset reported: CD45RA+ positively selected. The receptor set was obtained from a young man in good health.

The chain combines TRBV19 with TRBJ1-1, with D uncertain. The V and J ends lost 3 bases and 1 base respectively, with 12 bases between them. This CDR3 is built from 15 residues. Germline loops: CDR1 LNHDA, CDR2 SQIVND (reference sequence). The CDR3 loop reads CASSISARSNTEAFF. The CDR3, as DNA: TGTGCCAGTAGTATTAGCGCCAGGTCGAACACTGAAGCTTTCTTT.

The chain carries TRBV7-8 and TRBJ1-1, with D possibly TRBD1 on 6 matching bases. The CDR3 extends over 13 amino acids. V dropped 1 base and J dropped 7 bases, with 10 bases sitting between them. The V gene's germline CDR1 is SGHVS and CDR2 FQNEAQ. The CDR3 region is CASSLVRGGEAFF. For the CDR3, the DNA is TGTGCCAGCAGCTTAGTCAGGGGTGGTGAAGCTTTCTTT.

This clone was observed a single time. V is TRBV6-1 and J is TRBJ1-1, with D perhaps matching TRBD1 (5 bases). The germline V and J ends were trimmed by 0 bases and 3 bases, with 11 bases remaining between them. This CDR3 contains 15 residues. Germline V gives CDR1 MNHNS, CDR2 SASEGT. The CDR3 protein is CASSEARGQDTEAFF. Written as DNA, the CDR3 is TGTGCCAGCAGTGAAGCGAGGGGCCAGGACACTGAAGCTTTCTTT.

The chain is built from TRBV7-2 and TRBJ2-3; D might be TRBD2 (6 bases). The CDR3 spans 16 residues. The germline gives CDR1 SGHTA, CDR2 FQGNSA. V was pared by 1 base and J by 0 bases, with 11 bases between. Here the CDR3 reads CASSLVAGPSTDTQYF. CDR3 nucleotide sequence: TGTGCCAGCAGCTTAGTGGCGGGGCCTAGCACAGATACGCAGTATTTT.

The J gene is TRBJ2-3, the V gene TRBV5-1, with 12 nucleotides matching TRBD2. Germline CDR1 SGHRS, CDR2 YFSETQ. Germline trimming cut 2 bases from V and 1 base from J; bases unmatched to any gene: 11. The CDR3 consists of 19 residues. CDR3 in amino acids: CASSLLAGGLRPGTDTQYF. In nucleotides, the CDR3 is TGCGCCAGCAGCTTACTAGCGGGAGGACTCCGCCCCGGCACAGATACGCAGTATTTT.

The chain joins TRBV27 to TRBJ1-3, with TRBD1 as a possible D gene (5 bases). Germline CDR1 MNHEY, CDR2 SMNVEV (reference sequence). V was trimmed by 5 bases and J by 4 bases, leaving 15 bases between them. The CDR3 sequence is 15 residues long. The CDR3 region has the DNA TGTGCCAGCAGTGTCTCGGGGACGGGCGGAAACACCATATATTTT. It specifies CASSVSGTGGNTIYF.

The chain is built from TRBV18 and TRBJ2-2; tentatively, D is TRBD1 (6 bases). V was pared by 2 bases and J by 5 bases, with 15 bases between. The CDR3 loop spans 16 amino acids. CDR1 and CDR2 from the germline V gene are KGHSH and LQKENI. CDR3 residues: CASSPDSGAVTGELFF. CDR3 nucleotides: TGTGCCAGCTCACCAGATTCAGGGGCGGTGACCGGGGAGCTGTTTTTT.